The clone carrying this T cell receptor (beta chain) is a singleton in its sample. The germline V gene encodes CDR1 SGHKS and CDR2 YYEKEE (reference sequence). This CDR3 comprises 15 residues. Trimming left V 5 bases short and J 1 base short, with 15 bases between. These data originate in a study of blood T cell repertoires in COVID-19. On the study more broadly: Some COVID-19 samples were acute and others convalescent; all came from the United States, Italy and Spain. From T cells, B-cell-depleted T cells, or PBMCs came the material, which was cDNA or gDNA.

How the authors handled the data: Amplifying reference gene primers gave estimates of nucleated cell counts. Generated by immunoSEQ multiplex PCR, the TCRdb table keeps only in-frame clones and is missing some. V and J calls and clone size are given by that table; D and trimming were obtained from the DNA. The sample includes more than 200,000 clones, about 80% of them seen just once. The rearrangement links TRBV5-5 to TRBJ1-1; D is unclear. Sequencing was carried out using peripheral blood. The source is a man between 45 and 60 years old with active or convalescent COVID-19. In DNA form, the CDR3 reads TGTGCCAGCAGTCCGAGTGGAGGGAGGAACACTGAAGCTTTCTTT. Translated: CASSPSGGRNTEAFF.